Below, 32 T cell receptor beta chains from the same sample are listed, as sequenced in a study of graft-versus-host responses after intestinal transplantation. The table came from immunoSEQ multiplex PCR; TCRdb's copy has only in-frame clones and leaves some out. The repertoire holds some 23,000 clones, with around 82% as singletons. These receptors have no identified antigens. This specimen was unstimulated CD8+ T cells sorted from spleen or lymph node cells, taken before transplant. These receptors all come from a human donor who was the organ donor for an intestinal transplant.

V and J are TRBV7-9 and TRBJ2-2; 8 nucleotides align to TRBD1. Germline V gene sequence: CDR1 SEHNR, CDR2 FQNEAQ (reference sequence). This CDR3 spans 17 amino acids. V shed 0 bases, J shed 7 bases, and the junction held 10 bases outside the gene matches. CDR3 amino acids: CASSLARTGTGNGELFF. The DNA of the CDR3 is TGTGCCAGCAGCTTAGCTAGGACCGGGACAGGCAACGGGGAGCTGTTTTTT.

The V call is TRBV27, the J call TRBJ1-2; 7 bases are a match to TRBD1. The CDR3 extends over 13 amino acids. Germline V lookup: CDR1 MNHEY, CDR2 SMNVEV (reference sequence). Unmatched junction bases numbered 3, after V lost 6 bases and J lost 2 bases. The CDR3 region is CASSIQGNYGYTF. CDR3 DNA: TGTGCCAGCAGCATACAGGGGAACTATGGCTACACCTTC.

The CDR3 loop is CAWSPGLYNEQFF. For the CDR3, the DNA is TGTGCCTGGAGTCCTGGACTATACAATGAGCAGTTCTTC. The chain uses TRBV30 and TRBJ2-1, with a possible D match to TRBD2 (6 bases). The CDR3 extends over 13 amino acids. Trimming cost V 2 bases and J 4 bases, with 9 bases left between them. Germline lookup yields CDR1 GTSNPN and CDR2 SVGIG (reference sequence).

Notes on this clone: An end of the junction differs from the germline gene, which may be a read error. This chain connects TRBV6-5 to TRBJ2-5; weak D call: TRBD1 (5 bases). Germline lookup yields CDR1 MNHEY and CDR2 SVGAGI. This CDR3 contains 14 residues. In nucleotides, the CDR3 is TGTGCCAGCAGTTACAATCCAGGGCAAGAGACCCGGTACTTC. As protein: CASSYNPGQETRYF.

This clone was detected once. The chain employs TRBV11-3 and TRBJ1-1; 7 bases fit TRBD1. Per germline, CDR1 SGHNT and CDR2 YENEEA. The CDR3 is made up of 13 amino acids. The V segment lost 4 bases and the J segment 7 bases; nucleotides outside the gene matches: 6. CDR3 in DNA: TGTGCCAGCAGCTACAAAACAGGGGTTGAAGCTTTCTTT. It codes for CASSYKTGVEAFF. Combining the CDR3 with reference TRBV11-3 and TRBJ1-1 gives the whole variable domain EAGVVQSPRYKIIEKKQPVAFWCNPISGHNTLYWYLQNLGQGPELLIRYENEEAVDDSQLPKDRFSAERLKGVDSTLKIQPAELGDSAVYLCASSYKTGVEAFFGQGTRLTVV.

The V and J genes are TRBV4-3 and TRBJ2-7, with 7 bases identical to TRBD2. Trimming took 4 bases from V and 3 from J; bases not matched to a gene: 6. The germline gives CDR1 LGHNA, CDR2 YSLEER. CDR3 size: 14 residues. CDR3 nucleotide sequence: TGCGCCAGCAGCCGCGGGCTAGCGGACTACGAGCAGTACTTC. Amino acid sequence: CASSRGLADYEQYF.

As for this clone: One end of the junction does not line up with germline, which may come from a read error. Other DNA sequences in this sample translate to the same CDR3. The V call is TRBV27, the J call TRBJ1-1; 7 bases align to TRBD1. The CDR3 is 13 residues long. Germline CDR1 MNHEY, CDR2 SMNVEV (reference sequence). This chain's CDR3 is CASSFAIDREAFF. CDR3 nucleotide sequence: TGTGCCAGCAGTTTTGCCATAGACAGGGAAGCTTTCTTC.

The chain carries TRBV19 and TRBJ1-6; D is unresolved. The V end was cut by 4 bases, the J end by 7 bases, with 14 bases between. The length of the CDR3 is 15 residues. CDR1 is LNHDA and CDR2 is SQIVND in the germline V gene (reference sequence). For the CDR3, the DNA is TGTGCCAGTAGTAAATCTGAGGAGTTAAATTCACCCCTCCACTTT. It codes for CASSKSEELNSPLHF.

This chain joins TRBV13 and TRBJ1-3, with D maybe TRBD1 (5 bases). The CDR3 loop spans 15 amino acids. CDR1 and CDR2 from the germline V gene are PRHDT and FYEKMQ (reference sequence). The ends were cut back, 4 bases at V and 4 bases at J, with 14 bases in the middle. CDR3 sequence reads: CASSSTGDQGNTIYF. In nucleotides, the CDR3 is TGTGCCAGCAGCTCCACGGGGGATCAGGGAAACACCATATATTTT.

The chain has TRBV9 and TRBJ1-4; a weak D match, TRBD1 (5 bases). Germline-derived CDR1 and CDR2 are SGDLS and YYNGEE. The CDR3 is 15 amino acids. The V and J ends lost 0 bases and 6 bases respectively, with 12 bases between them. The CDR3 nucleotides are TGTGCCAGCAGCGTAGCCGGCAGGGTGGATGAAAAACTGTTTTTT. Translated: CASSVAGRVDEKLFF.

The genes are TRBV15 and TRBJ1-2; 10 bases align to TRBD1. V was pared by 3 bases and J by 3 bases, with 7 bases of the junction left unmatched. The CDR3 is 16 residues long. Germline V gene data show CDR1 as LNHNV and CDR2 as YYDKDF (reference sequence). CDR3 coding DNA: TGTGCCACCAGCAGGAAAGGGGACAGGGGATACTATGGCTACACCTTC. Its translation is CATSRKGDRGYYGYTF.

This sequence joins TRBV6-6 and TRBJ1-1; no firm D call. The CDR3 covers 16 residues. The V end was cut by 2 bases, the J end by 0 bases, with 13 bases between. The V gene's germline CDR1 is MNHNY and CDR2 SVGAGI (reference sequence). CDR3 sequence reads: CASSYSPLFMNTEAFF. The CDR3 DNA is TGTGCCAGCAGTTACAGTCCCCTTTTTATGAACACTGAAGCTTTCTTT.

Comment on this clone: This sample includes further DNA sequences coding for the same CDR3. V gene TRBV6-1 combines with J gene TRBJ2-7, with D tentatively TRBD1 (5 bases). Germline lookup yields CDR1 MNHNS and CDR2 SASEGT. The CDR3 sequence is 20 residues long. The V end lost 0 bases, the J end lost 3 bases, and 27 bases lay between the germline ends. The CDR3 bases are TGTGCCAGCAGTGAAGCGTTTGGAAGGGGTGGGGCCCTAGGCCTCTACGAGCAGTACTTC. Translation gives CASSEAFGRGGALGLYEQYF.

This chain links TRBV4-3 with TRBJ1-1; tentatively, D is TRBD1 (5 bases). Trimming pared 0 bases from V and 1 base from J, leaving 15 bases between. This CDR3 spans 17 amino acids. Germline CDR1 reads LGHNA; CDR2 reads YSLEER. The CDR3 is CASSQDMERQTNTEAFF. CDR3 DNA sequence: TGCGCCAGCAGCCAAGATATGGAACGACAGACGAACACTGAAGCTTTCTTT.

This chain connects TRBV7-9 to TRBJ1-5; possible D gene TRBD1, 5 bases. Germline lookup yields CDR1 SEHNR and CDR2 FQNEAQ (reference sequence). V was shortened by 6 bases and J by 0 bases, with 15 bases between the two germline ends. The CDR3 spans 16 residues. The CDR3 loop reads CASSPDITDSNQPQHF. Here the CDR3 DNA reads TGTGCCAGCAGTCCGGACATAACCGATAGCAATCAGCCCCAGCATTTT. The variable domain in full, completed from reference TRBV7-9 and TRBJ1-5, reads DTGVSQNPRHKITKRGQNVTFRCDPISEHNRLYWYRQTLGQGPEFLTYFQNEAQLEKSRLLSDRFSAERPKGSFSTLEIQRTEQGDSAMYLCASSPDITDSNQPQHFGDGTRLSIL.

This clone was counted once. This chain uses TRBV5-4 with TRBJ2-7, with TRBD2 identical over 10 bases. Per germline, CDR1 SGHNT and CDR2 YYREEE (reference sequence). There are 18 residues in the CDR3. Trimming cost V 2 bases and J 4 bases; bases outside gene matches: 15. The CDR3 DNA reads as TGTGCCAGCAGCTTCTTAACTAGCGGGACCCGGGGGTCTTACGAGCAGTACTTC. It is translated as CASSFLTSGTRGSYEQYF.

For the CDR3, the DNA is TGCGCCAGCAGTCCTTCAATGTCAGGACACCATTCCTACGAGCAGTACTTC. The encoded protein is CASSPSMSGHHSYEQYF. This chain connects TRBV23-1 to TRBJ2-7; D may be TRBD1 (5 bases). TRBV23-1 is placed among ORFs of uncertain function. The CDR3 is made up of 17 amino acids. V was trimmed by 4 bases and J by 1 base, leaving 20 bases between them.

This clone was seen a few times. The V and J genes are TRBV6-1 and TRBJ2-1; TRBD1 agrees at 7 bases. V shed 4 bases, J shed 6 bases, and the junction held 9 bases outside the gene matches. Germline CDR1 and CDR2: MNHNS and SASEGT. This CDR3 is 15 amino acids long. The CDR3 sequence: CASSVYRGPANEQFF. CDR3 sequence (DNA): TGTGCCAGCAGTGTCTACAGGGGCCCCGCCAATGAGCAGTTCTTC.

Only a few counts were recorded for this clone. This chain connects TRBV27 to TRBJ2-2; no reliable D call. Trimming removed 4 bases at V and 3 bases at J, with 6 bases between. CDR1 is MNHEY, CDR2 SMNVEV, per germline (reference sequence). The CDR3 loop spans 13 amino acids. The CDR3, as DNA: TGTGCCAGCAGTTCCGGGTACACCGGGGAGCTGTTTTTT. It specifies CASSSGYTGELFF.

This chain joins TRBV30 and TRBJ1-1; D not resolved. CDR3 length equals 11 residues. Germline V gene lookup returns CDR1 GTSNPN and CDR2 SVGIG (reference sequence). The V end was cut by 5 bases, the J end by 3 bases, with 7 bases between. The CDR3 DNA is TGTGCCTGGGGAGGAGACACTGAAGCTTTCTTT. Protein sequence: CAWGGDTEAFF.

The V and J genes are TRBV10-2 and TRBJ2-3, with 12 bases matching TRBD2. Germline V gene lookup returns CDR1 WSHSY and CDR2 SAAADI. The CDR3 is 15 residues long. With 4 bases clipped from V and 3 bases from J, the junction kept 2 bases outside the gene matches. In nucleotides, the CDR3 is TGCGCCAGCAGTGGAACTAGCGGGGGGACAGATACGCAGTATTTT. This translates into CASSGTSGGTDTQYF.

The J gene is TRBJ2-1, the V gene TRBV14, with 7 bases identical to TRBD1. Trimming at V came to 2 bases and at J to 5 bases, leaving 3 bases not matched to a gene. CDR1 is SGHDN, CDR2 FVKESK, per germline. CDR3 length: 14 residues. The CDR3 bases are TGTGCCAGCAGCCAACACCAGGGGGACAATGAGCAGTTCTTC. This encodes CASSQHQGDNEQFF.

The gene calls are TRBV7-9 and TRBJ2-3; weak D call: TRBD1 (6 bases). Germline V gene data show CDR1 as SEHNR and CDR2 as FQNEAQ (reference sequence). This CDR3 comprises 16 residues. V was shortened by 5 bases and J by 5 bases, with 20 bases between the two germline ends. CDR3 DNA: TGTGCCAGCAGCCCCCCGACAGGCGAAATGATAGATACGCAGTATTTT. Its protein is CASSPPTGEMIDTQYF.

The chain combines TRBV9 with TRBJ2-6, with 7 bases lining up with TRBD1. The CDR3 is 15 residues long. With V trimmed by 3 bases and J by 0 bases, 0 bases remained unmatched. CDR1 SGDLS and CDR2 YYNGEE come from the germline V gene. CDR3 sequence: CASSAGGSGANVLTF. The CDR3 bases are TGTGCCAGCAGCGCAGGGGGCTCTGGGGCCAACGTCCTGACTTTC.

V usage is TRBV7-9 and J usage is TRBJ2-7; maybe TRBD2 (6 bases). Trimming cost V 5 bases and J 3 bases, with 17 bases left between them. From germline, CDR1 is SEHNR and CDR2 FQNEAQ (reference sequence). There are 15 residues in the CDR3. CDR3 residues: CASSPALGGVYEQYF. As DNA, the CDR3 is TGTGCCAGCAGCCCAGCCCTGGGGGGTGTCTACGAGCAGTACTTC.

The rearrangement uses TRBV4-3 and TRBJ2-7, with 7 bases identical to TRBD2. The length of the CDR3 is 13 residues. The trim removed 0 bases at V and 6 bases at J, leaving 2 bases unmatched. Per germline, CDR1 LGHNA and CDR2 YSLEER. DNA for the CDR3: TGCGCCAGCAGCCAAGATCGGGGGGTCGAGCAGTACTTC. This sequence encodes CASSQDRGVEQYF.

This chain joins TRBV7-9 and TRBJ2-7, with D possibly TRBD1 on 5 matching bases. The CDR3 contains 18 residues. Germline CDR1 reads SEHNR; CDR2 reads FQNEAQ (reference sequence). The V end was cut by 4 bases, the J end by 0 bases, with 22 bases between. The CDR3 DNA reads TGTGCCAGCAGCTCTAACCCCAACGACTCCAGGGACTCCTACGAGCAGTACTTC. Translation gives CASSSNPNDSRDSYEQYF.

The gene calls are TRBV4-2 and TRBJ2-7, with 8 nucleotides matching TRBD2. Germline CDR1 LGHNA, CDR2 YNFKEQ. The CDR3 extends over 16 amino acids. V gave up 0 bases and J gave up 0 bases; unmatched junction bases: 4. The CDR3 region has the DNA TGTGCCAGCAGCCAAGATTTCACTAGCGGCTCCTACGAGCAGTACTTC. Its translation: CASSQDFTSGSYEQYF.

The chain uses TRBV19 and TRBJ2-7; weak D call: TRBD2 (6 bases). The CDR3 loop spans 15 amino acids. V shed 3 bases and J shed 0 bases, with 12 bases lying between them. Per germline, CDR1 LNHDA and CDR2 SQIVND (reference sequence). The CDR3 DNA sequence: TGTGCCAGTAGTATTGGGCTTAGCGGCTCCTACGAGCAGTACTTC. As protein: CASSIGLSGSYEQYF.

This clone was counted a single time. The chain joins TRBV30 to TRBJ2-2; D call uncertain. Trimming left V 3 bases short and J 0 bases short, with 14 bases between. This CDR3 has 16 residues. CDR1 and CDR2 from the germline V gene are GTSNPN and SVGIG (reference sequence). CDR3 DNA: TGTGCCTGGAGGGGGAAGGCAGGACCGAACACCGGGGAGCTGTTTTTT. Translation: CAWRGKAGPNTGELFF. Complete variable domain (other parts from reference TRBV30 and TRBJ2-2): SQTIHQWPATLVQPVGSPLSLECTVEGTSNPNLYWYRQAAGRGLQLLFYSVGIGQISSEVPQNLSASRPQDRQFILSSKKLLLSDSGFYLCAWRGKAGPNTGELFFGEGSRLTVL.

The chain employs TRBV13 and TRBJ1-2; possible D gene TRBD1, 6 bases. V was pared by 6 bases and J by 1 base, with 15 bases between. The CDR3 extends over 15 amino acids. In germline, CDR1 is PRHDT, CDR2 FYEKMQ (reference sequence). The CDR3 sequence is CASRDRNRINYGYTF. Here the CDR3 DNA reads TGTGCCAGCAGGGACAGAAACCGCATTAACTATGGCTACACCTTC.

V usage is TRBV23-1 and J usage is TRBJ2-7, with no clear D. TRBV23-1 is reported as an ORF; its role is uncertain. V was shortened by 0 bases and J by 2 bases, with 14 bases between the two germline ends. This CDR3 region has 16 residues. CDR3 DNA: TGCGCCAGCAGTCAATCGAGGCCGACGTTCCCCTACGAGCAGTACTTC. It specifies CASSQSRPTFPYEQYF.